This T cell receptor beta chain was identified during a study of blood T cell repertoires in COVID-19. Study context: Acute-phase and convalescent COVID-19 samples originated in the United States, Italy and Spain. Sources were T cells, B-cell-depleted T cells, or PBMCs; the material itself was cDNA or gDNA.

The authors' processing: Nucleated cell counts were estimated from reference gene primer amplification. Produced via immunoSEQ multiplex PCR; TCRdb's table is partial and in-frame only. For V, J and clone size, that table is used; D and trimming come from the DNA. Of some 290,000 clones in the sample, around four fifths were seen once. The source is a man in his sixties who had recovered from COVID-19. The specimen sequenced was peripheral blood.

The CDR3 DNA sequence: TGTGCCAGCAGTTTGGGGCAGGGTATCTCCCTCCACTTT. Translation: CASSLGQGISLHF. The gene calls are TRBV28 and TRBJ1-6; tentatively, D is TRBD1 (5 bases). The CDR3 runs to 13 residues. Deletions cut 3 bases from V and 14 bases from J, with 14 bases between. Germline V gene sequence: CDR1 MDHEN, CDR2 SYDVKM.